This TCR beta chain was observed in a study of blood T cell repertoires in COVID-19 (dated by TCRdb to between 2020 and 2021). Turning to the overall study: Collaborator samples came from the United States, Italy and Spain and covered acute and convalescent phases of COVID-19. The prospective study material was composed of cDNA or gDNA derived from T cells, B-cell-depleted T cells, or PBMCs. The dataset comprised deeply sampled blood TCRbeta repertoires from subjects exposed to, actively infected with, or recovered from COVID-19. A freely available public database, intended as a resource for researchers studying the immune response to SARS-CoV-2, is where the repertoires were released. Samples came from the ongoing ImmuneRACE study (first 160 participants) plus 1,254 subjects from 6 global collaborators. Nearly every sample came with metadata listing a de-identified subject ID, COVID-19 status, age in years and sex. Where HLA class I and class II types were available, the types were taken from metadata supplied by the sample provider, not from assay-based typing. Beyond this particular receptor, the publication reports: How much clinical and demographic metadata was included differed by source and by participant, and the metadata was provided uncurated.

V is pared back by 4 bases and J by 10 bases, with 30 bases lying between the germline termini. CDR1 is given as SGHDT and CDR2 as YYEEEE, both from the germline V gene. From cysteine to phenylalanine, the CDR3 is 18 amino acids long. The sequence is cut down to CDR3 DNA, 54 bases in frame from base 1. With respect to this clone: The antigen it recognizes is unknown. Base-call qualities are not available, and no considerably larger clone is one nucleotide away.

The collaborating institutions used their own protocols to collect whole blood in K2EDTA tubes. For TCRbeta analysis, collaborators shipped samples in one of three forms: frozen whole blood, isolated PBMCs, or DNA extracted from either of those sample types. TCRbeta CDR3 regions were amplified from genomic DNA using the immunoSEQ Assay, a bias-controlled multiplex PCR. The published analysis was carried out like this. Within the assay, amplification of reference gene primers was used to estimate how many nucleated cells each sample contained. To quantify the absolute abundance of each unique TCRbeta CDR3 rearrangement, sequence reads were collapsed and filtered. Productive Simpson clonality was computed per sample as the square root of Simpson's diversity index over productive rearrangements. The clones in this table, taken by TCRdb from immuneACCESS, are in-frame only. Not every clone is retained; where verified, under half of the shortfall comes from an unresolved V gene, and the cause of the rest is unknown. The V and J calls and clone size are taken from that table; D and trimming were inferred from the DNA. This sample comprises some 140,000 clones, 81% of them detected only once. Of the sample, over 7.5% is held by the ten largest clones.

The receptor comes from a woman aged 55-69 years with active or convalescent COVID-19. Sequencing was done on a sample of peripheral blood. Recombination connected TRBV5-6 to TRBJ2-1; possibly the D gene is TRBD1, per 5 matching bases. The DNA sequence is as follows: TGTGCCAGCAGCCGGCTTTTGGACATGGCCTCGAAGATTCACGAGCAGTTCTTC. This codes for CASSRLLDMASKIHEQFF.